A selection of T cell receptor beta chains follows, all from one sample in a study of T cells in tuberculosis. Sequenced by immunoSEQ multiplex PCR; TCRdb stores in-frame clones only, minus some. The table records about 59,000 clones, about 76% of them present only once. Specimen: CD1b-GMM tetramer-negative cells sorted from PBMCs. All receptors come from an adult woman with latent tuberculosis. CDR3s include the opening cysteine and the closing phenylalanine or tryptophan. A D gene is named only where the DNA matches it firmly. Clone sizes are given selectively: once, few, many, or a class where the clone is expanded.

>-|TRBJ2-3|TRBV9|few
TGTGCCAGCAGCGTAGGTTACCGGAGGGCACGGACCGCCACAGATACGCAGTATTTT
CASSVGYRRARTATDTQYF
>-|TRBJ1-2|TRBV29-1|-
TGCAGCGTTGAAGTACAGGGATTCTCAAGGTTTAACTATGGCTACACCTTC
CSVEVQGFSRFNYGYTF
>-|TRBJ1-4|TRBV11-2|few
TGTGCCAGCAGCCAAGGGTCGGGGAGGGGTGAAAAACTGTTTTTT
CASSQGSGRGEKLFF
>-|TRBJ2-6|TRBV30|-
TGTGCCTGGAGTTGGAGCTCTGGGGCCAACGTCCTGACTTTC
CAWSWSSGANVLTF
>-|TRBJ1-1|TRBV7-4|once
TGTGCCAGCAGCTTAAACCGGGAGCAGCAGGGAGAGATGAACACTGAAGCTTTCTTT
CASSLNREQQGEMNTEAFF
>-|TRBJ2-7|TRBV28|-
TGTGCCAGCAGTTTAGGGCGCGGGTCCTACGAGCAGTACTTC
CASSLGRGSYEQYF
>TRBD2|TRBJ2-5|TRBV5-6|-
TGTGCCAGCAGCTTGGGGACTAGCGGGGTCCTCCAAGAGACCCAGTACTTC
CASSLGTSGVLQETQYF
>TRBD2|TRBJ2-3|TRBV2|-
TGTGCCAGCAGTGAAGGCCGGGGGGGGACAGATACGCAGTATTTT
CASSEGRGGTDTQYF
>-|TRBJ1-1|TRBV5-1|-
TGCGCCAGCCGCCCCGGAGGCGGGACTGAAGCTTTCTTT
CASRPGGGTEAFF
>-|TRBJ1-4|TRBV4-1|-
TGCGCCAGCAAGAGACAGGCTTTATCTAATGAAAAACTGTTTTTT
CASKRQALSNEKLFF
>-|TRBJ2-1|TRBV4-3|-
TGCGCCAGCAGCCAAACCGTCGGGAATTGGCAGTTCTTC
CASSQTVGNWQFF
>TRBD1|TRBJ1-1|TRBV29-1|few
TGCAGCGGTGGACAGGGTTTACGCACTGAAGCTTTCTTT
CSGGQGLRTEAFF
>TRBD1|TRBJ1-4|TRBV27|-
TGTGCCAGCAGTTCGACAGGGGGCTTGGAAAAACTGTTTTTT
CASSSTGGLEKLFF
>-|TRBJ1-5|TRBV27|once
TGTGCCAGCGGCCCTAGGCCCCAGCATTTT
CASGPRPQHF
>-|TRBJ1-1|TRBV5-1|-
TGCGCCAGCAGCGCTAACTACGGGGTACTGAACACTGAAGCTTTCTTT
CASSANYGVLNTEAFF
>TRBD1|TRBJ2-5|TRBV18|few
TGTGCCAGCTCACCGGAGACAGGGGCACAAGAGACCCAGTACTTC
CASSPETGAQETQYF
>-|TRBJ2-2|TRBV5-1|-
TGCGCCAGCAGCTTGACCAGAAACACCGGGGAGCTGTTTTTT
CASSLTRNTGELFF
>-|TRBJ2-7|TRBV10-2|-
TGCGCCACCGCCCCCCGCGGCTACGAGCAGTACTTC
CATAPRGYEQYF
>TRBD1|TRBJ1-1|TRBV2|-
TGTGCCAGCAGTGAAGCGGGACAGCTGAACACTGAAGCTTTCTTT
CASSEAGQLNTEAFF
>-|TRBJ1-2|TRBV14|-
TGTGCCAGCAGCCAAGTCGGTGGGCAGAACTATGGCTACACCTTC
CASSQVGGQNYGYTF
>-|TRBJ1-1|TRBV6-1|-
TGTGCCAGCAGCCTAACAGGCTACACTGAAGCTTTCTTT
CASSLTGYTEAFF
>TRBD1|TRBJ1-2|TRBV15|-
TGTGCCACCAGCAGGGACAGGTTCTATGGCTACACCTTC
CATSRDRFYGYTF
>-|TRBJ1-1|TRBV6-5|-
TGTGCCAGCAGGACTCGTGGGGGGTCAGGCACTGAAGCTTTCTTT
CASRTRGGSGTEAFF
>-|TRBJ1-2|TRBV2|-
TGTGCCAGCGGGCAGAATGGCTACACCTTC
CASGQNGYTF
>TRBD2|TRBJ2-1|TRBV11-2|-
TGTGCCAGCAGCTCATTAGCGGGAGGGCCAGGTGAGCAGTTCTTC
CASSSLAGGPGEQFF
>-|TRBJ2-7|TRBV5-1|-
TGCGCCAGCAGCTTGGACGGGGTAAGGTCCTACGAGCAGTACTTC
CASSLDGVRSYEQYF
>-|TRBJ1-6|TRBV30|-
TGTGCCTGGAGCGGACAGTCTAATTCACCCCTCCACTTT
CAWSGQSNSPLHF
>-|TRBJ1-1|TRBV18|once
TGTGCCAGCCTCTCGGGGGGCGGGAGGAACACTGAAGCTTTCTTT
CASLSGGGRNTEAFF
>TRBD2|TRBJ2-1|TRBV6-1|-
TGTGCCAGCAGTGAAGCGCCGGGACTAGCGGGGGGGAAGAATGAGCAGTTCTTC
CASSEAPGLAGGKNEQFF